A selection of T cell receptor beta chains follows, all from one sample in a study of blood T cell repertoires in COVID-19. Sequencing was performed with immunoSEQ multiplex PCR; in TCRdb, only in-frame clones are kept and a portion is missing. The sample yields hundreds of thousands of clones, 89% seen once. Material: peripheral blood. Receptors originate from a woman aged 25 to 45 with COVID-19, enrolled during active disease. The CDR3 runs from the conserved cysteine through the conserved F or W. Each record gives: J gene, clone size, D gene, V gene, CDR3 protein, CDR3 DNA. D genes are given only for firm matches. Clone size is stated in some rows and not others, as once, few, many or a class when expanded.

TRBJ1-6,.,.,TRBV5-5,CASSAGPQLGNSPLHF,TGTGCCAGCAGCGCGGGACCGCAACTGGGGAATTCACCCCTCCACTTT
TRBJ2-3,.,.,TRBV19,CASSIRAGTPDGDTQYF,TGTGCCAGTAGTATTAGGGCAGGGACACCAGACGGGGATACGCAGTATTTT
TRBJ1-3,.,.,TRBV2,CASSEASVAGYSGNTIYF,TGTGCCAGCAGTGAAGCCTCGGTGGCGGGCTACTCTGGAAACACCATATATTTT
TRBJ2-3,.,TRBD2,TRBV7-2,CASSLFQAGTNTQYF,TGTGCCAGCAGCTTGTTCCAAGCGGGGACCAATACGCAGTATTTT
TRBJ2-7,.,.,TRBV14,CASSQSRILRLLPYEQYF,TGTGCCAGCAGCCAAAGTCGAATTCTGAGACTGCTTCCTTACGAGCAGTACTTC
TRBJ1-2,.,.,TRBV15,CATSREGGWRYGYTF,TGTGCCACCAGCAGAGAAGGCGGGTGGCGGTACGGCTACACCTTC
TRBJ1-3,.,.,TRBV6-5,CASSPVVYGNTIYF,TGTGCCAGCAGCCCGGTGGTGTACGGAAACACCATATATTTT
TRBJ1-4,few,.,TRBV5-1,CASGGRVGEKLFF,TGCGCCAGCGGGGGCAGGGTAGGGGAAAAACTGTTTTTT
TRBJ1-6,.,.,TRBV7-8,CASSLEGGGSYNSPLHF,TGTGCCAGCAGCCTTGAGGGGGGGGGATCCTATAATTCACCCCTCCACTTT
TRBJ1-5,once,.,TRBV6-4,CASSDSKAPGTAGDQPQHF,TGTGCCAGCAGTGACTCGAAAGCTCCCGGAACCGCCGGGGATCAGCCCCAGCATTTT
TRBJ2-3,.,.,TRBV9,CASSARSEDTQYF,TGTGCCAGCAGCGCCCGCAGCGAAGATACGCAGTATTTT
TRBJ1-4,.,.,TRBV6-5,CASSYYQGTGEKLFF,TGTGCCAGCAGTTACTACCAGGGCACGGGTGAAAAACTGTTTTTT